This T cell receptor beta chain came from a study of T cell responses to AZD1222 COVID-19 vaccine. Concerning this clone: Antigen specificity is unknown.

There are 17 residues in the CDR3. J lost 10 bases, V lost 5 bases, and 16 bases had no gene match. CDR1 is SGHTA and CDR2 is FQGNSA in the germline V gene. Overall study results and limits: Spike-specific TCRs gained breadth and depth after people received two AZD1222 doses. Of spike-specific TCRs, nearly half reportedly target regions left unmutated in variants.

Method: immunoSEQ multiplex PCR; TCRdb's copy keeps in-frame clones and lacks some. Of 54,000 or so clones in the sample, over 70% were seen once. The rearrangement links TRBV7-2 to TRBJ2-2; 10 nucleotides align to TRBD2. The sequence was collected from an adult who received the AZD1222 COVID-19 vaccine. The sample in question was peripheral blood, obtained 28 days after the second AZD1222 dose. Here the CDR3 DNA reads TGTGCCAGCAGCCCATTGAGCGGGACTAGCGTCAGTTTGGAGCTGTTTTTT. As protein: CASSPLSGTSVSLELFF.